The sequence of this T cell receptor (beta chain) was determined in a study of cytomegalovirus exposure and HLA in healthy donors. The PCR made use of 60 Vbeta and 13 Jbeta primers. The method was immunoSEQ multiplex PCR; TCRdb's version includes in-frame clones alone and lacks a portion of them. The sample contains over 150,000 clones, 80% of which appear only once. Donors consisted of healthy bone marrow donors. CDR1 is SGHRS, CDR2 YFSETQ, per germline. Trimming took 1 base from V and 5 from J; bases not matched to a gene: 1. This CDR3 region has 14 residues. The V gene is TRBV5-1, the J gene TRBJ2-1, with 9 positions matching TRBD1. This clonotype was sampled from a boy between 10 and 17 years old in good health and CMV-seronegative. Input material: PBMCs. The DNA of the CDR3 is TGCGCCAGCAGCTTGTGGACAGGGGACAATGAGCAGTTCTTC. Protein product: CASSLWTGDNEQFF.